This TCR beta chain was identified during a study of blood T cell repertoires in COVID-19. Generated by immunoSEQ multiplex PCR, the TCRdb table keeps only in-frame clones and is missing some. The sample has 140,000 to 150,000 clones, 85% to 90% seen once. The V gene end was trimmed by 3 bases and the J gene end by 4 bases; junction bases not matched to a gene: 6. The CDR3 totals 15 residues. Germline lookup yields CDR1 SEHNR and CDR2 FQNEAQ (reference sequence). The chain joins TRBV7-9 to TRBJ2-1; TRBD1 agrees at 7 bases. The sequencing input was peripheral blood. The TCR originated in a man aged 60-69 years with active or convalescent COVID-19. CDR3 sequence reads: CASSFRTGDYNEQFF. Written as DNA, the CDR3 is TGTGCCAGCAGCTTCCGGACAGGTGATTACAATGAGCAGTTCTTC.